This TCR beta chain is drawn from a study of T cells in localized non-small cell lung cancer. With respect to this clone: Antigen: not known.

General study results and limits: When the top 100 tumor clones were examined, a median approximately 59 of them also appeared in the adjacent lung, which was paired and uninvolved.

Profiling relied on immunoSEQ multiplex PCR, and the TCRdb table lists in-frame clones only, not all of them. Among 2,500 to 3,500 clones, around a third were seen once, and the ten largest hold roughly 7.9%. There are 16 residues in the CDR3. Trimming removed 8 bases at V and 6 bases at J, with 20 bases between. Germline CDR1 reads MNHGY; CDR2 reads SAAAGT. The sequencing here drew on lung tumor tissue, taken before any cancer treatment. The chain employs TRBV6-8 and TRBJ1-6; possibly TRBD1 for D (5 bases). The TCR originated in a female donor of 60 years or more with stage I lung adenocarcinoma. Here the CDR3 reads CASGSGTVVFNSPLHF. The DNA for the CDR3 is TGTGCCAGCGGGTCAGGGACGGTCGTCTTTAATTCACCCCTCCACTTT.